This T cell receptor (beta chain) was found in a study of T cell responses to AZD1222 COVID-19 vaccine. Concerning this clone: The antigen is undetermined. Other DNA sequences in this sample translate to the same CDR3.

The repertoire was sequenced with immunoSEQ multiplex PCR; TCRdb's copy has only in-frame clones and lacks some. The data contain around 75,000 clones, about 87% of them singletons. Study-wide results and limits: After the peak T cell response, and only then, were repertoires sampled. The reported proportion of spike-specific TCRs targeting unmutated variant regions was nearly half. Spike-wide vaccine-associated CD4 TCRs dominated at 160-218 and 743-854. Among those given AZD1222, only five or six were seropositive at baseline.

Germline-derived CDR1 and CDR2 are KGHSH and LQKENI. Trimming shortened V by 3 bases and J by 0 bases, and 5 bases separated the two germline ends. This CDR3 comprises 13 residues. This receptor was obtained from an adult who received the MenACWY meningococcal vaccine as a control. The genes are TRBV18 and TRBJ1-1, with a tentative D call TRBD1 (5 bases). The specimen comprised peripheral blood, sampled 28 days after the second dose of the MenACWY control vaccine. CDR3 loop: CASSPGLNTEAFF. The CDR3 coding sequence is TGTGCCAGCTCACCGGGACTGAACACTGAAGCTTTCTTT.